This T cell receptor (beta chain) was identified during a study of cytomegalovirus exposure and HLA in healthy donors. Study in general: The approximately 710 first-cohort repertoires and the 130 or so validation repertoires shared the same platform, a later analysis reported.

The CDR3 contains 15 residues. Per the germline V gene, CDR1 is SGHAT and CDR2 is FQDESV (reference sequence). V shed 5 bases and J 4 bases; nucleotides not matched to a gene: 7. The method was immunoSEQ multiplex PCR; TCRdb's version includes in-frame clones alone and lacks a portion of them. The table has some 250,000 clones, 90% seen once. The source material was PBMCs. The TCR sequence derives from a woman younger than 30 in good health and CMV-seronegative. This chain uses TRBV11-1 with TRBJ2-1; 8 bases are shared with TRBD2. The CDR3 spells CASSRTGGAYNEQFF. The CDR3 region has the DNA TGTGCCAGCAGCCGCACGGGAGGGGCTTACAATGAGCAGTTCTTC. The whole variable domain, filled in from reference TRBV11-1 and TRBJ2-1, reads EAEVAQSPRYKITEKSQAVAFWCDPISGHATLYWYRQILGQGPELLVQFQDESVVDDSQLPKDRFSAERLKGVDSTLKIQPAELGDSAMYLCASSRTGGAYNEQFFGPGTRLTVL.